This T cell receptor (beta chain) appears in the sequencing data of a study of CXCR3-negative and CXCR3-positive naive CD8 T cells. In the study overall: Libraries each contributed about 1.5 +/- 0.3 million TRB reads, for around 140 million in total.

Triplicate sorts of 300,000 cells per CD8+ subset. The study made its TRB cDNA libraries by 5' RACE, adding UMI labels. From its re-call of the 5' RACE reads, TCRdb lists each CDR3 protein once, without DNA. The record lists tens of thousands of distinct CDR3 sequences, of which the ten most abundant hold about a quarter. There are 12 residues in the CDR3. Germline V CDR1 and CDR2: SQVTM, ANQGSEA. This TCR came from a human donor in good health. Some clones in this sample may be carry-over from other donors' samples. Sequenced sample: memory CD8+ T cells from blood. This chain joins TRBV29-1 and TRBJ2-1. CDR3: CSVEGMEYEQFF.